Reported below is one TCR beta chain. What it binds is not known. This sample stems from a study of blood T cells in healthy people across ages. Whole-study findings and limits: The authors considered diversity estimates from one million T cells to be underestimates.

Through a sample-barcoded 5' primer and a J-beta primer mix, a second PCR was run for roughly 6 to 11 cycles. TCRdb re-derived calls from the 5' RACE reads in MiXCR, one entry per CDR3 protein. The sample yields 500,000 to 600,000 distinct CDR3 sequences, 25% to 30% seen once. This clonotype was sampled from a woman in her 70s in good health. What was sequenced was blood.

The chain's CDR3 is CASSLWGRWDEQFF. Written as DNA, the CDR3 is TGTGCCAGCAGCTTATGGGGGCGCTGGGATGAGCAGTTCTTC. The chain joins TRBV5-6 to TRBJ2-5; the D gene is possibly TRBD1 (6 bases). Judging by the DNA end, TRBJ2-1 fits better; the J call may be wrong. Germline V lookup: CDR1 SGHDT, CDR2 YYEEEE. This CDR3 has 14 amino acids.